The 14 T cell receptor beta chains below come from one sample, sequenced in a study of beta chain features in type 1 diabetes. Reverse transcription of all isolated RNA meant that expressed TCRB transcripts were sequenced. Clones were read by immunoSEQ multiplex PCR, and TCRdb kept only the in-frame ones, dropping some. The sample has more than 250,000 clones; about 15% are singletons. Their antigen targets remain unknown. Study-wide results and caveats: People with Type 1 diabetes carried modestly yet significantly shorter TCRB CDR3s in all four CD4+ subsets.

The source material was naive CD4+ T cells from blood. The source is a man between 18 and 29 years old with type 1 diabetes.

This clone occurred a few times. The chain is built from TRBV28 and TRBJ2-2; D is unclear. Trimming took off 4 bases at V and 3 bases at J, with 9 bases between the two ends. This CDR3 has 14 residues. The germline CDR1 and CDR2 sequences are MDHEN and SYDVKM. The CDR3 nucleotides read TGTGCCAGCAGTTCTCCCACTTACACCGGGGAGCTGTTTTTT. This encodes CASSSPTYTGELFF.

This chain connects TRBV6-5 to TRBJ1-5, with D possibly matching TRBD1 (5 bases). The V and J ends lost 8 bases and 2 bases respectively, with 13 bases between them. Germline V gene sequence: CDR1 MNHEY, CDR2 SVGAGI. This CDR3 region has 14 residues. CDR3 loop: CASRRGGRNQPQHF. CDR3 sequence (DNA): TGTGCCAGCCGCCGGGGGGGACGCAATCAGCCCCAGCATTTT.

This clone was picked up one time. The rearrangement joins TRBV5-4 to TRBJ1-2; D is unclear. Germline values: CDR1 SGHNT, CDR2 YYREEE (reference sequence). Trimming left V 4 bases short and J 3 bases short, with 13 bases between. The CDR3 sequence is 14 residues long. The CDR3 reads CASSDDNGYYGYTF. For the CDR3, the DNA is TGTGCCAGCAGCGACGACAACGGCTACTATGGCTACACCTTC.

This chain joins TRBV23-1 and TRBJ1-1, with 12 bases fitting TRBD1. TRBV23-1 is reported as an ORF; its role is uncertain. The CDR3 extends over 16 amino acids. With 6 bases clipped from V and 1 base from J, the junction kept 6 bases outside the gene matches. As DNA, the CDR3 is TGCGCCAGCAGACTCGGGACAGGGGGCGGGAACACTGAAGCTTTCTTT. This gives the protein CASRLGTGGGNTEAFF.

This clone was observed a few times. The rearrangement links TRBV9 to TRBJ1-6; D is unresolved. This CDR3 is 14 amino acids long. CDR1 is SGDLS, CDR2 YYNGEE, per germline. V shed 2 bases and J shed 0 bases, with 3 bases lying between them. CDR3 amino acids: CASSVSSYNSPLHF. CDR3 bases: TGTGCCAGCAGCGTGAGCTCCTATAATTCACCCCTCCACTTT.

This chain connects TRBV5-1 to TRBJ2-7; a weak D match, TRBD1 (6 bases). CDR1 is SGHRS, CDR2 YFSETQ, per germline. Trimming removed 0 bases at V and 5 bases at J, with 15 bases between. This CDR3 has 15 amino acids. The CDR3, as DNA: TGCGCCAGCAGCTTGGGGCCCGACAGGTTGGACGAGCAGTACTTC. Its translation is CASSLGPDRLDEQYF. Full variable domain (missing parts from reference TRBV5-1 and TRBJ2-7): KAGVTQTPRYLIKTRGQQVTLSCSPISGHRSVSWYQQTPGQGLQFLFEYFSETQRNKGNFPGRFSGRQFSNSRSEMNVSTLELGDSALYLCASSLGPDRLDEQYFGPGTRLTVT.

This clone was recorded a few times. The chain couples TRBV27 to TRBJ2-7; 8 bases line up with TRBD1. This CDR3 region has 15 residues. Germline V lookup: CDR1 MNHEY, CDR2 SMNVEV (reference sequence). V lost 6 bases and J lost 1; bases outside the gene matches: 8. CDR3 nucleotide sequence: TGTGCCAGCAGACCTAGACAGGGGCGATCCTACGAGCAGTACTTC. It specifies CASRPRQGRSYEQYF.

The chain is built from TRBV28 and TRBJ1-2, with 9 bases that match TRBD1. The CDR3 length is 14 residues. From germline, CDR1 is MDHEN and CDR2 SYDVKM. J was trimmed by 4 bases and V by 8 bases; bases with no gene match: 8. The CDR3: CASFPGQGSYGYTF. The CDR3, as DNA: TGTGCCAGCTTTCCGGGACAGGGATCCTATGGCTACACCTTC.

The chain is built from TRBV5-1 and TRBJ1-6; D may be TRBD1 (6 bases). V lost 3 bases and J 10 bases, leaving 26 bases between the germline ends. This CDR3 spans 18 amino acids. Germline CDR1 and CDR2: SGHRS and YFSETQ. The chain's CDR3 is CASSSTPGTTARGSPLHF. The CDR3 nucleotides read TGCGCCAGCAGCTCGACTCCCGGGACAACGGCAAGGGGGTCACCCCTCCACTTT.

A few counts support this clone. The chain joins TRBV7-9 to TRBJ2-7; 9 bases map to TRBD1. The germline V gene encodes CDR1 SEHNR and CDR2 FQNEAQ (reference sequence). The CDR3 contains 14 residues. V gave up 5 bases and J gave up 2 bases; unmatched junction bases: 4. The CDR3 loop is CASSTTGGPYEQYF. The CDR3 nucleotides are TGTGCCAGCAGCACAACAGGGGGCCCCTACGAGCAGTACTTC.

This clone came up a few times. The rearrangement links TRBV28 to TRBJ1-2; D is ambiguous. The CDR3 length is 12 residues. V was shortened by 5 bases and J by 8 bases, with 12 bases between the two germline ends. Germline assignment: CDR1 MDHEN and CDR2 SYDVKM. The DNA for the CDR3 is TGTGCCAGCAGTCCATCCCGGGTAGGCTACACCTTC. It specifies CASSPSRVGYTF.

This chain links TRBV14 with TRBJ2-2; D unclear. CDR1 and CDR2 from the germline V gene are SGHDN and FVKESK. V was shortened by 0 bases and J by 0 bases, with 11 bases between the two germline ends. The CDR3 length is 17 residues. The CDR3 region is CASSQDRLEPNTGELFF. Written as DNA, the CDR3 is TGTGCCAGCAGCCAAGATAGGCTAGAGCCGAACACCGGGGAGCTGTTTTTT.

The rearrangement joins TRBV6-6 to TRBJ2-4, with 7 nucleotides matching TRBD1. Trimming cost V 4 bases and J 0 bases; bases outside gene matches: 6. This CDR3 contains 16 residues. CDR1 is MNHNY, CDR2 SVGAGI, per germline (reference sequence). The CDR3 loop is CASSWGTDIAKNIQYF. The CDR3 DNA is TGTGCCAGCAGTTGGGGGACAGACATAGCCAAAAACATTCAGTACTTC.

This clone has only a few counts. The chain uses TRBV11-2 and TRBJ2-5; D possibly corresponds to TRBD1 (5 bases). Trimming took off 5 bases at V and 5 bases at J, with 18 bases between the two ends. CDR3 length: 15 amino acids. CDR1 is SGHAT and CDR2 is FQNNGV in the germline V gene. The CDR3 DNA reads TGTGCCAGCAGCACACTTCAGGGATTGGTGGAGACCCAGTACTTC. The encoded protein is CASSTLQGLVETQYF.